This note documents a single TCR beta chain sequence. Its target antigen remains unknown. No qualities accompany the bases; no much larger clone lies one base away. The germline V gene provides CDR1 SGHAT and CDR2 FQNNGV. V was cut back by 5 bases and J by 5 bases, leaving a gap of 9 bases between them. The CDR3 runs 12 residues from the cysteine to the phenylalanine. CDR3 DNA only is kept here, 36 bases in frame from base 1. These data are taken from a study of shared clonotypes between healthy human individuals (dated by TCRdb to about 2020). Study-wide context: The cohort comprised two women and a few men aged 18 to 49 years. To increase sequencing depth and limit assay-specific biases, TCR repertoire library preparation and sequencing were carried out by different laboratories using diverse techniques. For each donor, three plates each were used for CD4 naive and CD4 memory, two plates were used for CD8 naive, and one plate was used for CD8 memory. Per donor, leukapheresis produced somewhere between about 0.94 and 10 billion PBMCs. The study deeply sequenced blood TCR repertoires of five healthy adults to estimate repertoire size and the extent of clonotype sharing between individuals. Results the study describes overall, beyond this receptor: About 4.5% of naive CD4, roughly 3.5% of naive CD8, around 2.3% of memory CD4, and 0.35% to 0.5% of memory CD8 clonotypes were shared across four donors. Naive subsets generally had larger estimated clonotype richness than memory subsets. Incomplete sequencing was indicated by rarefaction of sorted-subset datasets, despite the large sequencing depth. Pairwise subsampling led to the expectation that sequencing depth would affect the degree of clonotype sharing among donors. Compared with non-shared clonotypes, the clonotypes found in all four sorted-subset donors had higher generation probabilities. Sampling was restricted to blood, and TCR repertoires in tissue are likely to differ from TCR repertoires in blood. The genetic and exposure-history diversity represented was limited by the small number of donors.

Using the deep immunoSEQ assay, TCR CDR3 regions were amplified from genomic DNA by multiplex PCR. Extracted genomic DNA from each cell subset was distributed evenly across all wells of several immunoSEQ 96-well plates, and each plate was treated as a replicate. For sorted subsets, roughly 200 ng of genomic DNA, equivalent to 25,000 to 30,000 T cell genomes, went into each replicate PCR. The purified libraries were quantified using a Qubit 3.0 fluorometer, sized with a Bioanalyzer 2100, and then quantified again using the KAPA Library Quantification kit. Every immunoSEQ 96-well plate was sequenced on a dedicated single-read 150-cycle Illumina NextSeq 550 flow cell. From the authors' description of their analysis: Because the immunoSEQ output included only junctional sequences and no quality scores, the filtering could not be the same as the filtering used for full-length reads. To assign V/J genes and CDR3, sequences were annotated against IMGT germline references using PyIR, a Python wrapper for IgBLAST v1.9. Reads with weak V/J assignments (E-value above 1e-6), missing CDR3, stop codons, out-of-frame junctions, or ambiguous translated residues were removed. V3J clonotypes were defined as sequences sharing an identical inferred V gene, J gene, and CDR3 amino acid sequence. Percentage overlap between repertoires was calculated by dividing the number of shared unique clonotypes by the size of the smaller repertoire. Repertoire richness was assessed with RTK rarefaction, the Chao1 estimator, and Recon v2.1 estimates of unobserved clonotypes. Generation probabilities for all TCRbeta clonotypes obtained by the gDNA method from a handful of donors were computed using OLGA. In TCRdb, the immuneACCESS table is reduced to in-frame sequences with V and J assigned. These tables do not hold every clone; where another copy was compared, an unresolved V gene accounts for under half, and the others remain unexplained. Clone size and the V and J calls come from that table; the DNA yielded D and trimming. The sample records under 850,000 clones, about 92% of which are singletons. Approximately 25% of the sample comes from the top ten.

CD8 naive samples were CD45RO-negative cells positively selected for CCR7, giving a CD45RA+CCR7+ population that excluded TemRA cells. Healthy HIV-negative adults with no recently reported acute infections or vaccinations were included as donors. Every donor was a Caucasian adult living in Nashville, Tennessee, USA. Blood was obtained by leukapheresis, after which PBMCs were separated by Ficoll-Histopaque density gradient centrifugation and cryopreserved in liquid nitrogen vapor phase. Analytical flow cytometry was used to check the purity and quantity of every magnetically sorted T cell population. Genomic DNA was isolated from every sorted fraction and measured by UV absorbance on a Nanodrop 2000c.

The receptor was derived from a man aged 25 to 40 in good health. The chain uses TRBV11-2 and TRBJ2-5; no D segment can be confidently identified. The sequenced sample consisted of naive CD8+ T cells sorted from blood. Sample cell subset or site, as interpreted from the label and publication: CD45RA+CCR7+. The nucleotide sequence reads as follows: TGTGCCAGCAGCCCACACCCGGAGACCCAGTACTTC. Translated, it gives CASSPHPETQYF.